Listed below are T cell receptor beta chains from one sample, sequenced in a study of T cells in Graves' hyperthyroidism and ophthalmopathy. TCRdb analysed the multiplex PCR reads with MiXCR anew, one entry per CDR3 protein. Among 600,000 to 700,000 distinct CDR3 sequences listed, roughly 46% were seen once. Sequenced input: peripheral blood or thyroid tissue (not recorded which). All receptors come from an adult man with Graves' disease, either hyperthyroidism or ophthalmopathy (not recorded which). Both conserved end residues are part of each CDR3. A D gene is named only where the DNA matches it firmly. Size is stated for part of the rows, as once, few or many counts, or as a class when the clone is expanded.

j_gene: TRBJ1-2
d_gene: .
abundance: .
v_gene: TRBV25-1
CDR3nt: TGTGCCAGCAGTGAACCCACAACGGGGGCTTTGAGTGGCTACACCTTC
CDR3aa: CASSEPTTGALSGYTF

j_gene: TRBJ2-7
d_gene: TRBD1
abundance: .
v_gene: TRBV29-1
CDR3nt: TGCAGCGTTGGGGGGACAGGGGGCGGGGCCCAGGGCGAGCAGTACTTC
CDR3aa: CSVGGTGGGAQGEQYF

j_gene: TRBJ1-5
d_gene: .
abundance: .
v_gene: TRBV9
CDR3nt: TGTGCCAGCAGCCACGGGACTAATCAGCCCCGGCATTTT
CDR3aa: CASSHGTNQPRHF

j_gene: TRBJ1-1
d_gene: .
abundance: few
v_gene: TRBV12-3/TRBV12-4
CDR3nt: TGTGCCAGCAGTTTAGCCAGGGGCTGGAACACTGAAGCTTTCTTT
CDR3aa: CASSLARGWNTEAFF

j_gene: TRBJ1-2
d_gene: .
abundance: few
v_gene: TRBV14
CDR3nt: TGTGCCAGCAGCTTGGAAGGGGCGCCGTATGGCTACACCTTC
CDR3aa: CASSLEGAPYGYTF

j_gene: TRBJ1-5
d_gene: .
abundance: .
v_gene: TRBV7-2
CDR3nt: TGTGCCAGCAGCTTCCTTATGTTAGGGTTTAAGAGCAATCAGCCCCAGCATTTT
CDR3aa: CASSFLMLGFKSNQPQHF

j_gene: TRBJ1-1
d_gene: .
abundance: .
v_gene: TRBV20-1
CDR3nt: TGCAGTGCTAGAGATTATGGGGGAGTGGGCACTGAAGCTTTCTTT
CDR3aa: CSARDYGGVGTEAFF

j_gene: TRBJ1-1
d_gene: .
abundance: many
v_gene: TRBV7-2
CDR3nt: TGTGCCAGCAGCTTATGGAGTGGTGGGAACACTGAAGCTTTCTTT
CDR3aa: CASSLWSGGNTEAFF

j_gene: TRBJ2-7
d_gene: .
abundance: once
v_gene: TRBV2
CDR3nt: TGTGCCAGCAGCTCAGGGGGGACTGGGACCTACGAGCAGTACTTC
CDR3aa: CASSSGGTGTYEQYF

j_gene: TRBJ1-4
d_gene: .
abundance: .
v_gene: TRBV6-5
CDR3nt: TGTGCCAGCAACAGGAGGGGGTGGTGGGAAAAACTGTTTTTT
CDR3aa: CASNRRGWWEKLFF

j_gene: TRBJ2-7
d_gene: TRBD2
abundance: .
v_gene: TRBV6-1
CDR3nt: TGTGCCAGCAGAGCTGGGACTAGCGGCTCCTACGAGCAGTACTTC
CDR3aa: CASRAGTSGSYEQYF

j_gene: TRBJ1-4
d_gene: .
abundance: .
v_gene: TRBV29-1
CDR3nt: TGCAGCGTGGGGTCGACACGAAATGAAAAACTGTTTTTT
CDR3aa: CSVGSTRNEKLFF

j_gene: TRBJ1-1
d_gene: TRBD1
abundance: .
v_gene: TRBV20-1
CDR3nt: TGCAGTGCCTTGGACAGGGGGCTGGACACTGAAGCTTTCTTT
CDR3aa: CSALDRGLDTEAFF

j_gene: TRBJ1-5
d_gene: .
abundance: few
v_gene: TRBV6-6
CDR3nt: TGTGCCAGCAGAGGTGCGGCGGCTCCCCAGCATTTT
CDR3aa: CASRGAAAPQHF

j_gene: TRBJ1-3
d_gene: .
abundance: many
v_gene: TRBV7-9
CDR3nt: TGTGCCAGCAGCAAAGACAGGGGAAACACCATATATTTT
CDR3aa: CASSKDRGNTIYF

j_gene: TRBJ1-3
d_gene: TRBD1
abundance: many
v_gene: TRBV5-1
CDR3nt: TGCGCCAGCAGCCGTGGACAGGGGATGGGAAACACCATATATTTT
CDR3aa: CASSRGQGMGNTIYF

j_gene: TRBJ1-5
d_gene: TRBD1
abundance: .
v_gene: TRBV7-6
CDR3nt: TGTGCCAGCAGCTTCAGGGGGGAGGGCAATCAGCCCCAGCATTTT
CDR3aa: CASSFRGEGNQPQHF

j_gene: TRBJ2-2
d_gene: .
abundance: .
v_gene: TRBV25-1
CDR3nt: TGTGCCAGCAGAAAGGGGGGGTCGAACACCGGGGAGCTGTTTTTT
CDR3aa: CASRKGGSNTGELFF

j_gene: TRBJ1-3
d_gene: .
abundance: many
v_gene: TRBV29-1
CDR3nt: TGCAGCGTTTGGACTGGGGGAGTAGGAAGAAACACCATATATTTT
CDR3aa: CSVWTGGVGRNTIYF

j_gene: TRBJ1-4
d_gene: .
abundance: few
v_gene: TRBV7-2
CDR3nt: TGTGCCAGCAGTTCTCGCCGGGAAAAACTGTTTTTT
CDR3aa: CASSSRREKLFF

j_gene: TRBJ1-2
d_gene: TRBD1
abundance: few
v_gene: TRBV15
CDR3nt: TGTGCCAGCAGTTACGACAGGGAGCCCGATGGCTACACCTTC
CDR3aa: CASSYDREPDGYTF